This T cell receptor beta chain comes out of a study of regulatory T cells in long-lasting Graves disease. This clonotype was seen more than once but under ten times. Time point of the sample: persistent/refractory GD, antithyroid drugs over 5 years with positive TRAb. RNA from PBMCs was the source of the TCR library. Trimming took 11 bases from V and 1 from J, leaving 12 bases between them. This CDR3 comprises 13 residues. Germline loops: CDR1 MDHEN, CDR2 SYDVKM. iRepertoire HTBI primers and Arm-PCR of CDR3 regions built TCR beta libraries. TCRdb processed the multiplex PCR reads anew with MiXCR; each CDR3 protein has one entry. The sample records about 470,000 distinct CDR3 sequences, around a fifth being singletons.

The source was peripheral blood mononuclear cells (PBMCs), collected when the disease was refractory, from a patient treated with antithyroid drugs. The chain uses TRBV28 and TRBJ1-5, with a weak D call TRBD1 (5 bases). This sequence originates from a female donor with Graves disease. CDR3 amino acids: CAGSDTSNQPQHF. The CDR3 DNA is TGTGCCGGATCGGACACAAGCAATCAGCCCCAGCATTTT.